This T cell receptor (beta chain) was sequenced for a study of PD-L1 blockade in urothelial cancer. Study-wide context: T cells numbered a median of about 150,000 in the blood samples.

Unmatched junction bases numbered 11, after V lost 4 bases and J lost 4 bases. The V gene's germline CDR1 is SGHRS and CDR2 YFSETQ. The CDR3 spans 18 residues. Into every PCR, synthetic TCR analog templates were spiked. Using immunoSEQ multiplex PCR, the repertoire was profiled, and TCRdb retains in-frame clones only, with some absent. The data hold 32,000 or so clones, with about 80% observed a single time. Time point specified: pretreatment peripheral blood. The rearrangement uses TRBV5-1 and TRBJ1-4; 12 bases are a match to TRBD1. The sequence was collected from a man aged 55 to 70 with urothelial cancer. Sequencing was performed on PBMCs, taken around atezolizumab (anti-PD-L1) treatment. The CDR3: CASSRAGTGGISNEKLFF. Here the CDR3 DNA reads TGCGCCAGCAGCCGGGCCGGGACAGGGGGCATCAGTAATGAAAAACTGTTTTTT.